Sequencing of this T cell receptor beta chain was carried out in a study of CD8 T cells in Susac syndrome. The authors reverse transcribed roughly 0.5 to 1 ug RNA with random hexamers. TCRdb redid the calling of the immunoSEQ multiplex PCR reads with MiXCR, one entry per CDR3 protein. Counted here are approximately 300,000 distinct CDR3 sequences, about 91% occurring once; the ten biggest clones make up approximately 0.18%. CDR3 length equals 13 residues. Germline loops: CDR1 DFQATT, CDR2 SNEGSKA (reference sequence). V shed 5 bases and J 6 bases; nucleotides not matched to a gene: 7. In blood CD8+ and CD4+ T cells, TCR beta underwent sequencing.

The origin of this receptor is a human donor with multiple sclerosis. This chain uses TRBV20-1 with TRBJ1-5, with 7 bases that match TRBD1. What was sequenced was CD8+ T cells from PBMCs. The DNA of the CDR3 is TGCAGTGCTCGTAGGGGGCTCGGTCAGCCCCAGCATTTT. Its protein is CSARRGLGQPQHF.